These 19 T cell receptor beta chains were sequenced from one sample in a study of blood T cells in healthy people across ages. With a J-beta primer mix and a sample-barcoded 5' primer, a second PCR ran about 7 to 11 cycles. TCRdb reprocessed the 5' RACE reads with MiXCR, giving one entry per CDR3 protein. The data contain 2 million or so distinct CDR3 sequences, less than 50% of them seen just once; the ten biggest clones take up 2.1%. The sample taken for sequencing was blood. The source is a woman between 35 and 50 years old in good health.

This clonotype came up once. The chain couples TRBV27 to TRBJ1-2; a possible D gene is TRBD1 (5 bases). The CDR3 runs 16 residues. The V end lost 5 bases, the J end lost 0 bases, and 16 bases lay between the germline ends. CDR1 MNHEY and CDR2 SMNVEV come from the germline V gene (reference sequence). This CDR3 is CASSTGTAYTNYGYTF. CDR3 in DNA: TGTGCCAGCAGTACGGGGACCGCGTACACTAACTATGGCTACACCTTC.

V is TRBV5-1 and J is TRBJ1-2, with 7 bases fitting TRBD1. V dropped 2 bases and J dropped 8; count of bases not matched to a gene: 9. This CDR3 comprises 14 residues. Per the germline V gene, CDR1 is SGHRS and CDR2 is YFSETQ. In nucleotides, the CDR3 is TGCGCCAGCAGCTTCCTGACAGGGCTCAACGGCTACACCTTC. Protein sequence: CASSFLTGLNGYTF.

The rearrangement uses TRBV2 and TRBJ1-1; D gene ambiguous. This CDR3 is built from 14 residues. CDR1 and CDR2 (germline): SNHLY, FYNNEI. V dropped 5 bases and J dropped 3 bases, with 13 bases sitting between them. CDR3 coding DNA: TGTGCCAGCAGTTTGGCAGGCCCTTACACTGAAGCTTTCTTT. Translation gives CASSLAGPYTEAFF.

This clonotype was found a few times. The chain joins TRBV7-2 to TRBJ2-1, with D maybe TRBD2 (6 bases). Germline-derived CDR1 and CDR2 are SGHTA and FQGNSA. The CDR3 covers 15 residues. The V gene lost 3 bases and the J gene lost 4 bases, with 13 bases spanning the gap. CDR3 bases: TGTGCCAGCAGCTTGGGCGGGGCCACTTACAATGAGCAGTTCTTC. This translates into CASSLGGATYNEQFF.

In this sample, this clonotype turned up a few times. V and J are TRBV5-1 and TRBJ2-1; D uncertain. Trimming removed 4 bases at V and 7 bases at J, with 12 bases between. CDR3 size: 13 residues. From germline, CDR1 is SGHRS and CDR2 YFSETQ. The CDR3 nucleotides read TGCGCCAGCAGCGCCCCCGGCTGGAATGAGCAGTTCTTC. Translation: CASSAPGWNEQFF.

The rearrangement links TRBV9 to TRBJ1-2, with TRBD1 as a possible D gene (5 bases). Germline loops: CDR1 SGDLS, CDR2 YYNGEE. The ends were cut back, 0 bases at V and 8 bases at J, with 14 bases in the middle. The CDR3 length is 14 residues. The CDR3 protein is CASSVGDRFMGYTF. CDR3 in DNA: TGTGCCAGCAGCGTAGGGGACCGCTTTATGGGCTACACCTTC.

This clonotype was detected many times. The rearrangement joins TRBV4-1 to TRBJ2-1, with D uncertain. Germline CDR1 is MGHRA and CDR2 is YSYEKL. There are 16 residues in the CDR3. Trimming left V 4 bases short and J 5 bases short, with 18 bases between. The CDR3 region has the DNA TGCGCCAGCAGCCGGTCAGAAGGAGCGTTCAACAATGAGCAGTTCTTC. Its protein is CASSRSEGAFNNEQFF.

In regard to this clonotype: Relative to the germline gene, one junction end is altered; a read error may explain this. The rearrangement joins TRBV7-2 to TRBJ2-6, with D possibly TRBD1 on 5 matching bases. CDR3 length: 15 residues. Germline V gene data show CDR1 as SGHTA and CDR2 as FQGNSA. The CDR3 DNA is TGTGCCAGCAGCTCACAGCCCTCTGGGGCCAACGTCCCGACTTTC. The encoded protein is CASSSQPSGANVPTF.

The chain uses TRBV6-2 or TRBV6-3 and TRBJ2-3; D is possibly TRBD2 (6 bases). In germline, CDR1 is MNHEY, CDR2 SVGEGT. V shed 9 bases and J shed 4 bases, with 14 bases lying between them. CDR3 length equals 13 residues. CDR3: CASEDRRADTQYF. The CDR3, as DNA: TGTGCCAGTGAGGACCGGAGGGCAGATACGCAGTATTTT.

The gene calls are TRBV28 and TRBJ1-1; D call uncertain. The CDR3 has 11 amino acids. Germline-derived CDR1 and CDR2 are MDHEN and SYDVKM. The V end was cut by 6 bases, the J end by 5 bases, with 7 bases between. The CDR3 region has the DNA TGTGCCAGCAGCCTACCGACTGAAGCTTTCTTT. Its protein is CASSLPTEAFF.

The chain couples TRBV24-1 to TRBJ1-5; perhaps TRBD1 as D (6 bases). The CDR3 spans 18 residues. Per the germline V gene, CDR1 is KGHDR and CDR2 is SFDVKD. The V end was cut by 4 bases, the J end by 7 bases, with 25 bases between. The CDR3 DNA reads TGTGCCACCAGTGAACTTATCCTTAGACAGGATTTAAGACAGCCCCAGCATTTT. Translating gives CATSELILRQDLRQPQHF.

The rearrangement links TRBV2 to TRBJ2-1; D is perhaps TRBD1 (6 bases). The DNA matches TRBJ2-7 better at its end, which makes the J call doubtful. The CDR3 runs 14 residues. Germline V gene lookup returns CDR1 SNHLY and CDR2 FYNNEI. CDR3 sequence (DNA): TGTGCCAGCAACCAACAGGGTCCCTACAATGAGCAGTACTTC. Translation: CASNQQGPYNEQYF.

This clonotype was seen more than once but under ten times. V usage is TRBV29-1 and J usage is TRBJ1-1, with D possibly being TRBD1 (5 bases). In germline, CDR1 is SQVTM, CDR2 ANQGSEA. The CDR3 totals 12 residues. V lost 4 bases and J 1 base, leaving 7 bases between the germline ends. CDR3 nucleotides: TGCAGCGTTGGCCAGGGGAACACTGAAGCTTTCTTT. It encodes CSVGQGNTEAFF.

This clonotype was seen a single time. A single base separates this from a much larger clone, so it may be a read error. This chain connects TRBV20-1 to TRBJ2-1; D perhaps matches TRBD1 (5 bases). Germline values: CDR1 DFQATT, CDR2 SNEGSKA (reference sequence). V was trimmed by 3 bases and J by 13 bases, leaving 16 bases between them. This CDR3 region has 12 residues. CDR3 DNA sequence: TGCAGTGCTAGTAGACAGCAAGAGACCCAGTTCTTC. It codes for CSASRQQETQFF.

V is TRBV28 and J is TRBJ2-7; D tentatively fits TRBD1 or TRBD2 (5 bases each). Trimming pared 6 bases from V and 2 bases from J, leaving 17 bases between. Germline V gene lookup returns CDR1 MDHEN and CDR2 SYDVKM. The CDR3 length is 15 residues. The chain's CDR3 is CASSNQIGAPYEQYF. CDR3 coding DNA: TGTGCCAGCAGCAACCAGATCGGGGCCCCCTACGAGCAGTACTTC.

The rearrangement joins TRBV5-1 to TRBJ2-3, with 7 bases identical to TRBD2. J lost 11 bases, V lost 4 bases, and 4 bases had no gene match. CDR3 length: 11 residues. Germline loops: CDR1 SGHRS, CDR2 YFSETQ. The CDR3 reads CASSAGEGQYF. CDR3 coding DNA: TGCGCCAGCAGCGCCGGGGAGGGGCAGTATTTT.

This clonotype was picked up a small number of times. The rearrangement joins TRBV7-2 to TRBJ2-3; D not certain. Germline lookup yields CDR1 SGHTA and CDR2 FQGNSA. The CDR3 loop spans 14 amino acids. Trimming stripped 1 base from V and 6 bases from J, with 11 bases between. The CDR3 here is CASSLVGRRDTQYF. CDR3 sequence (DNA): TGTGCCAGCAGCTTAGTAGGAAGGCGGGATACGCAGTATTTT.

The chain links TRBV3-1 to TRBJ2-3; D not certain. CDR3 length equals 18 residues. CDR1 and CDR2 from the germline V gene are LGHDT and YNNKEL (reference sequence). V was clipped by 1 base and J by 0 bases, with 17 bases between them. The CDR3, as DNA: TGTGCCAGCAGCCAAGGGCCCCTCGGCGGAACTAGCACAGATACGCAGTATTTT. As protein: CASSQGPLGGTSTDTQYF.

The genes are TRBV6-1 and TRBJ1-2; the D gene is possibly TRBD1 (5 bases). The V end lost 3 bases, the J end lost 5 bases, and 13 bases lay between the germline ends. CDR1 MNHNS and CDR2 SASEGT come from the germline V gene. The CDR3 sequence is 14 residues long. The DNA for the CDR3 is TGTGCCAGCAGTGATGGGGCTGGTGAATATGGCTACACCTTC. Protein sequence: CASSDGAGEYGYTF.